This T cell receptor beta chain stems from a study of CD8+CD57+ T cells in acquired aplastic anemia. The CDR3 contains 18 residues. Trimming shortened V by 2 bases and J by 7 bases, and 24 bases separated the two germline ends. Germline CDR1 reads SGHTA; CDR2 reads FQGTGA. Genomic DNA acted as the template from which TCR beta VDJ combination and CDR3 sequence profiling were carried out. TCRdb independently ran MiXCR on the reads; one entry per CDR3 protein. Counted here are a few hundred thousand distinct CDR3 sequences, 55% to 70% occurring once; the ten biggest clones make up approximately 3.8%. The study's findings and limits: Patients and controls shared over 25 CD8+ CDR3 sequences, highly expressed in patients.

A word on this clonotype: Its antigen remains unknown.

This receptor was identified in a human donor in good health, serving as a control. The rearrangement joins TRBV7-3 to TRBJ1-5; perhaps TRBD1 as D (6 bases). Sequenced input: sorted CD4+, CD8+, or CD8+CD57+ T cells (not recorded which) from PBMCs. The CDR3 bases are TGTGCCAGCAGCTTAGAGGGGACATCGGATCAGCCCCAGCAGCCCCAGCATTTT. Protein product: CASSLEGTSDQPQQPQHF.